A single T cell receptor (beta chain) is shown here with its context. The target antigen is unknown. Under the ViraFEST assay, PBMC were stimulated with viral peptide pools so that antigen-specific CD4+ T cells expanded. Sequencing was performed afterwards. Isolation of CD4+ T cells took place after around 10 days of culture. Having tested negative for nucleocapsid antibodies, the vaccine recipients showed no prior SARS-CoV-2 infection. Repertoires were generated with immunoSEQ multiplex PCR, while TCRdb's copy carries only in-frame clones and drops some. The table includes approximately 87,000 clones, roughly 74% detected once. This entry belongs to a study of vaccination effects on CD4 cells after COVID-19. Findings of the study overall: After vaccination of healthy people, only 1 of 255 vaccine-induced clones cross-reacted with common cold coronaviruses. Among infection- and vaccine-induced clones, marked clonal contraction occurred late after vaccination.

Trimming removed 6 bases from V and 4 bases from J, with 14 bases in between. The CDR3 sequence is 14 residues long. CDR1 and CDR2 (germline): SGHRS, YFSETQ. Specimen: CD4+ T cells from PBMCs cultured with HCoV-229E spike peptides, collected before COVID-19 vaccination. The V gene is TRBV5-1, the J gene TRBJ1-3; D may be TRBD1 (5 bases). The sequence was obtained from a human donor who received a COVID-19 vaccine. The CDR3 protein is CASMAGSNGNTIYF. Written as DNA, the CDR3 is TGCGCCAGCATGGCAGGGTCGAACGGAAACACCATATATTTT.